Listed here is a single T cell receptor (beta chain). TCRdb used MiXCR to reprocess the 5' RACE reads, holding one entry per CDR3 protein. Among about 100,000 distinct CDR3 sequences listed, about 9.1% were seen once. This sample is part of a study of CD8 T cells in ankylosing spondylitis. Looked up from germline, CDR1 is ENHRY and CDR2 is SYGVKD. V dropped 2 bases and J dropped 0 bases, with 8 bases sitting between them. The CDR3 length is 15 residues. The specimen sequenced was blood, either unsorted or a sorted T cell fraction (not recorded which). The J gene is TRBJ2-1, the V gene TRBV10-3, with D hard to call. This TCR was recovered from a male donor with ankylosing spondylitis or in good health (not recorded which). In nucleotides, the CDR3 is TGTGCCATCAGTGAGGTCGCTAGCTCCTACAATGAGCAGTTCTTC. It codes for CAISEVASSYNEQFF.